This TCR beta chain is drawn from a study of T cell clones after liver transplantation. Study context: TCRbeta sequencing after a pre-transplant mixed lymphocyte reaction identified graft-donor-reactive clones, later tracked in post-transplant blood. Study-wide results and limits: Rather than being deleted, graft donor-reactive T cells may have moved into the graft.

CD3+CD4+ and CD3+CD8+ cells were FACS-sorted from thawed unstimulated PBMCs. Clones were read by immunoSEQ multiplex PCR, and TCRdb kept only the in-frame ones, dropping some. The repertoire holds about 51,000 clones, with over 55% as singletons. A word on this clone: The antigen is unknown.

Specimen: CD4+ T cells from blood, collected 52 to 60 months after liver transplant. This receptor was identified in a human patient who received a liver transplant. Some T cells could come from the graft donor.

Written as DNA, the CDR3 is TGTGCCAGCAGCTTAGGGGCGTTAGGGGAAAAACTGTTTTTT. Translating it yields CASSLGALGEKLFF. The chain combines TRBV7-2 with TRBJ1-4, with D unclear. The CDR3 has 14 residues. Germline V gene sequence: CDR1 SGHTA, CDR2 FQGNSA. Trimming removed 1 base at V and 8 bases at J, with 11 bases between.